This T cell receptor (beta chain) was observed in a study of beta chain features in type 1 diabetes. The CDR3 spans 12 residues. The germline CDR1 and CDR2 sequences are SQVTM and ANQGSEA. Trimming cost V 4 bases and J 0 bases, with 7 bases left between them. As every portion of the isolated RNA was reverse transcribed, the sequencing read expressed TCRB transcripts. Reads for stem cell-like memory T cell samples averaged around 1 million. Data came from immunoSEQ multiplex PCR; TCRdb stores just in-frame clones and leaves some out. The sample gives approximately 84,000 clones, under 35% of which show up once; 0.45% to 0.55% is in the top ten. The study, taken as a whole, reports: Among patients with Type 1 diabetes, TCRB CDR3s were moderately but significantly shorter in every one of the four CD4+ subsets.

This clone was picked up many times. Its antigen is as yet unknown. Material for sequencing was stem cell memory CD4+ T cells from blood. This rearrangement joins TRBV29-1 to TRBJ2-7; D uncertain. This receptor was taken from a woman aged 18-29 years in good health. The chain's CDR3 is CSVVSSSYEQYF. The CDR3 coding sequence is TGCAGCGTTGTGTCGAGCTCCTACGAGCAGTACTTC.